This T cell receptor (beta chain) was documented in a study of blood T cell repertoires in COVID-19. Study information: COVID-19 samples collected from the United States, Italy and Spain covered acute and convalescent phases. T cells, B-cell-depleted T cells, or PBMCs provided the cDNA or gDNA that served as material.

Those enrolled in Seattle joined during active infection and were followed longitudinally afterward. CDR1 and CDR2 from the germline V gene are MNHEY and SVGEGT. The CDR3 length is 20 residues. The J segment lost 1 base and the V segment lost 2 bases, leaving 15 bases of the junction unmatched. Original methodology: Researchers report that nucleated cell counts were estimated from reference gene primer amplification. The method was immunoSEQ multiplex PCR; TCRdb's version includes in-frame clones alone and lacks a portion of them. V and J calls and clone size are as listed in that table; D and trimming were resolved from the DNA. The sample records fewer than 65,000 clones, roughly nine tenths being singletons.

This chain connects TRBV6-2 or TRBV6-3 to TRBJ2-3; TRBD2 agrees at 10 bases. This clonotype was obtained from an older woman with COVID-19, enrolled during active disease. The specimen was peripheral blood. The CDR3 bases are TGTGCCAGCAGTTACACACAGGGTTCTGGGCTAGCGGGAGGCACAGATACGCAGTATTTT. It is translated as CASSYTQGSGLAGGTDTQYF.